This T cell receptor (beta chain) derives from a study of human T cells and chemical hapten exposure. Study-wide points: DPC sensitization produced no change in TCRs with frequency above 1 in 1000.

TCRdb analysed the RACE reads with MiXCR anew, one entry per CDR3 protein. In the table there are tens of thousands of distinct CDR3 sequences, roughly 11% of which are singletons. This clonotype was counted between two and nine times. Antigen: not known. In germline, CDR1 is DFQATT, CDR2 SNEGSKA (reference sequence). The CDR3 runs to 18 residues. V gave up 0 bases and J gave up 0 bases, with 20 bases separating them. Time point in this sample: patch test 2, 6 weeks after DPC sensitization. The treatment here: therapeutic diphenylcyclopropenone sensitization with weekly scalp DPC. The receptor was isolated from a man between 40 and 49 years old with alopecia areata. Some clones in this sample may be carry-over from other donors' samples. V gene TRBV20-1 combines with J gene TRBJ1-2, with a weak D call TRBD1 (5 bases). This specimen consisted of whole blood, obtained in connection with sensitization to the hapten diphenylcyclopropenone (DPC). The CDR3 sequence: CSARDNWGGATSNYGYTF. Written as DNA, the CDR3 is TGCAGTGCTAGAGATAATTGGGGTGGGGCTACTTCTAACTATGGCTACACCTTC.